This T cell receptor beta chain was captured in a study of shared clonotypes between healthy human individuals. Replicate PCRs from sorted subsets contained around 200 ng DNA, which is approximately 30,000 T cell genomes. Measured with immunoSEQ multiplex PCR; TCRdb has only the in-frame clones, and not every one. The sample lists hundreds of thousands of clones; roughly 95% were seen once. The naive CD8 population came from CD45RO-negative cells selected for CCR7, without terminally differentiated effector memory CD45RA+ cells. This clone was counted a single time. V gave up 6 bases and J gave up 9 bases, with 9 bases separating them. Per germline, CDR1 PRHDT and CDR2 FYEKMQ (reference sequence). This CDR3 is 11 amino acids long.

Sequenced input: naive CD8+ T cells sorted from blood. This TCR was sampled from a woman aged 25 to 39 in good health. The gene calls are TRBV13 and TRBJ1-3, with a possible D match to TRBD1 (6 bases). The CDR3, as DNA: TGTGCCAGCAGAGGGGGTGTCACCATATATTTT. Translated: CASRGGVTIYF.